These T cell receptor beta chains were read from a single sample in a study of cytomegalovirus exposure and HLA in healthy donors. Generated by immunoSEQ multiplex PCR, the TCRdb table keeps only in-frame clones and is missing some. There are some 160,000 clones in the sample; 80% to 90% occur only once, and 4.3% lies in the top ten. Sequenced material: PBMCs. The receptors shown here come from a woman aged 40 to 50 in good health and CMV-seropositive. CDR3s include the opening cysteine and the closing phenylalanine or tryptophan. A D gene is named only where the DNA matches it firmly. Size tells how often a clone was seen (once, few, many) or the class of an expanded clone, and some rows leave it out.

TRBV10-3	NA	TRBD1	TRBJ2-1	CAISERQGINEQFF	TGTGCCATCAGTGAGCGACAGGGGATTAATGAGCAGTTCTTC
TRBV9	NA	TRBD1	TRBJ2-5	CASSAPQGGEETQYF	TGTGCCAGCAGCGCGCCCCAAGGGGGCGAGGAGACCCAGTACTTC
TRBV30	NA	NA	TRBJ1-3	CAWSASQGNTIYF	TGTGCCTGGAGTGCCTCCCAGGGAAACACCATATATTTT
TRBV29-1	NA	TRBD2	TRBJ2-2	CSVEGAGEGLATGELFF	TGCAGCGTTGAAGGGGCCGGGGAGGGGCTTGCTACCGGGGAGCTGTTTTTT
TRBV15	NA	TRBD1	TRBJ1-4	CATSSPGTGDPNEKLFF	TGTGCCACCAGCAGTCCCGGGACAGGGGATCCTAATGAAAAACTGTTTTTT
TRBV9	once	NA	TRBJ1-2	CASSVGGQPSDGYTF	TGTGCCAGCAGCGTAGGTGGACAGCCCTCCGATGGCTACACCTTC
TRBV29-1	NA	NA	TRBJ2-7	CSATGSYEQYF	TGCAGCGCTACAGGATCCTACGAGCAGTACTTC
TRBV18	NA	NA	TRBJ1-2	CASSPDLGNGYTF	TGTGCCAGCTCACCAGACCTAGGAAATGGCTACACCTTC
TRBV7-8	NA	TRBD1	TRBJ2-7	CASSLDRGNEQYF	TGTGCCAGCAGCTTGGACAGGGGAAACGAGCAGTACTTC
TRBV5-1	NA	NA	TRBJ2-5	CASSLADSKETQYF	TGCGCCAGCAGCTTGGCCGACAGCAAAGAGACCCAGTACTTC
TRBV27	NA	NA	TRBJ2-5	CASSSPGQTQYF	TGTGCCAGCAGTTCTCCTGGGCAGACCCAGTACTTC
TRBV6-1	once	TRBD1	TRBJ1-5	CASSRTGGNQPQHF	TGTGCCAGCAGTCGGACAGGGGGAAATCAGCCCCAGCATTTT
TRBV6-4	NA	NA	TRBJ1-6	CASSHRPTSYNSPLHF	TGTGCCAGCAGCCACAGGCCAACGTCCTATAATTCACCCCTCCACTTT
TRBV5-6	few	TRBD1	TRBJ1-6	CASSLGPGQGTSPLHF	TGTGCCAGCAGCTTGGGCCCGGGACAGGGAACCTCACCCCTCCACTTT
TRBV28	NA	TRBD1	TRBJ2-1	CASSTWDSISYNEQFF	TGTGCCAGCAGCACATGGGACAGCATCTCCTACAATGAGCAGTTCTTC
TRBV7-6	NA	TRBD1	TRBJ1-4	CASSLKGQGEKLFF	TGTGCCAGCAGCTTAAAGGGACAGGGGGAAAAACTGTTTTTT
TRBV19	NA	NA	TRBJ1-1	CASSPRGGNTEAFF	TGTGCCAGTAGCCCCCGGGGGGGGAACACTGAAGCTTTCTTT
TRBV5-8	few	TRBD1	TRBJ1-5	CATGGLYSNQPQHF	TGTGCCACAGGGGGCCTCTATAGCAATCAGCCCCAGCATTTT
TRBV4-3	NA	NA	TRBJ1-1	CASKGQGNTEAFF	TGCGCCAGCAAGGGCCAGGGGAACACTGAAGCTTTCTTT
TRBV6-5	once	NA	TRBJ2-2	CASSDSFTGELFF	TGTGCCAGCAGTGACAGTTTCACCGGGGAGCTGTTTTTT
TRBV9	NA	NA	TRBJ2-3	CASSSLVADTQYF	TGTGCCAGCAGCTCACTAGTCGCAGATACGCAGTATTTT
TRBV29-1	NA	NA	TRBJ2-7	CSVEIQSGQYF	TGCAGCGTTGAAATCCAAAGCGGGCAGTACTTC
TRBV5-8	NA	NA	TRBJ1-3	CASSLRLSGNTIYF	TGTGCCAGCAGCTTACGGTTATCTGGAAACACCATATATTTT
TRBV2	NA	TRBD1	TRBJ2-5	CASRDRGQETQYF	TGTGCCAGCAGAGACAGGGGGCAAGAGACCCAGTACTTC
TRBV13	NA	TRBD1	TRBJ1-3	CASSLANRGRGGNTIYF	TGTGCCAGCAGCTTAGCTAACAGGGGGCGCGGTGGAAACACCATATATTTT
TRBV6-1	NA	NA	TRBJ1-1	CASTFDRNTEAFF	TGTGCCAGCACCTTTGACAGGAACACTGAAGCTTTCTTT
TRBV29-1	NA	TRBD1	TRBJ2-7	CSVEGGGTGLPYEQYF	TGCAGCGTTGAAGGGGGCGGGACAGGCCTTCCCTACGAGCAGTACTTC
TRBV27	once	NA	TRBJ2-5	CASSVARGGGETQYF	TGTGCCAGCAGTGTCGCAAGGGGCGGTGGCGAGACCCAGTACTTC
TRBV5-1	once	NA	TRBJ1-1	CASSLGKDPGAFF	TGCGCCAGCAGCTTGGGGAAAGACCCAGGGGCTTTCTTT
TRBV27	NA	NA	TRBJ1-3	CASSFDRGNTIYF	TGTGCCAGCAGTTTCGACAGGGGAAACACCATATATTTT
TRBV10-1	NA	TRBD1	TRBJ2-7	CASSESRTGGFSEQYF	TGCGCCAGCAGTGAGTCGCGGACAGGGGGCTTCTCCGAGCAGTACTTC
TRBV7-9	NA	NA	TRBJ1-4	CASSPTGTNEKLFF	TGTGCCAGCAGCCCGACAGGTACTAATGAAAAACTGTTTTTT
TRBV5-1	NA	TRBD1	TRBJ2-1	CASRRAGGASNHEQFF	TGCGCCAGCAGACGGGCAGGGGGCGCGAGTAATCATGAGCAGTTCTTC
TRBV5-1	NA	NA	TRBJ2-1	CASSLTLAPGGEQFF	TGCGCCAGCAGCTTGACCCTAGCGCCCGGGGGTGAGCAGTTCTTC
TRBV4-2	once	NA	TRBJ2-7	CASSQDGTEPIEQYF	TGTGCCAGCAGCCAAGATGGTACCGAGCCCATCGAGCAGTACTTC
TRBV5-1	NA	NA	TRBJ1-3	CASSFGPTGQSGNTIYF	TGCGCCAGCAGCTTCGGGCCAACCGGACAGTCTGGAAACACCATATATTTT
TRBV5-1	NA	NA	TRBJ1-1	CASSLVSGGRTEAFF	TGCGCCAGCAGCTTGGTGTCGGGGGGCCGCACTGAAGCTTTCTTT
TRBV5-1	few	NA	TRBJ1-4	CASSLGQDPEKLFF	TGCGCCAGCAGCTTGGGACAGGACCCTGAAAAACTGTTTTTT
TRBV5-1	NA	NA	TRBJ1-2	CASSLKREGRTNYGYTF	TGCGCCAGCAGCTTGAAAAGGGAGGGGCGAACTAACTATGGCTACACCTTC
TRBV5-1	NA	NA	TRBJ2-3	CASSLAGGSTDTQYF	TGCGCCAGCAGCTTGGCGGGGGGCAGCACAGATACGCAGTATTTT
TRBV6-6	NA	NA	TRBJ1-4	CASSLSGYYEKLFF	TGTGCCAGCAGTCTCTCCGGGTATTATGAAAAACTGTTTTTT
TRBV6-5	NA	NA	TRBJ2-5	CATESQGETQYF	TGTGCCACCGAATCGCAGGGGGAGACCCAGTACTTC
TRBV27	NA	TRBD2	TRBJ2-7	CASSLLSPGLAGPLPYEQYF	TGTGCCAGCAGTCTCCTGTCACCGGGACTAGCGGGCCCCCTGCCCTACGAGCAGTACTTC
TRBV5-1	NA	NA	TRBJ2-5	CASSRSQRAQETQYF	TGCGCCAGCAGCCGTTCCCAGAGGGCGCAAGAGACCCAGTACTTC
TRBV13	NA	NA	TRBJ2-3	CASSLDGGDAGRTDTQYF	TGTGCCAGCAGCTTAGATGGCGGAGACGCGGGGCGCACAGATACGCAGTATTTT
TRBV27	NA	NA	TRBJ2-7	CASSPGTFYEQYF	TGTGCCAGCAGTCCGGGGACTTTCTACGAGCAGTACTTC
TRBV7-9	NA	NA	TRBJ1-4	CASSLAGGNEKLFF	TGTGCCAGCAGCTTAGCCGGAGGGAATGAAAAACTGTTTTTT
TRBV6-5	NA	TRBD2	TRBJ2-3	CASRGTSGGADTQYF	TGTGCCAGCAGGGGGACTAGCGGGGGTGCAGATACGCAGTATTTT
TRBV2	once	TRBD2	TRBJ2-7	CASSEARGAGEQYF	TGTGCCAGCAGTGAAGCGCGGGGGGCGGGGGAGCAGTACTTC
TRBV5-4	NA	NA	TRBJ2-7	CASSQPGQVYEQYF	TGTGCCAGCAGTCAACCGGGACAAGTCTACGAGCAGTACTTC
TRBV7-9	NA	TRBD2	TRBJ2-7	CASSPTSVYEQYF	TGTGCCAGCAGCCCAACTAGCGTCTACGAGCAGTACTTC
TRBV2	once	NA	TRBJ1-5	CASSETDGKPQHF	TGTGCCAGCAGCGAGACGGACGGGAAGCCCCAGCATTTT
TRBV6-5	NA	NA	TRBJ1-1	CASSYSGGGRDTEAFF	TGTGCCAGCAGTTACTCGGGGGGAGGTCGGGACACTGAAGCTTTCTTT
TRBV11-2	NA	NA	TRBJ1-2	CASSHTEYGYTF	TGTGCCAGCAGCCATACGGAGTATGGCTACACCTTC